The 8 T cell receptor beta chains below come from one sample, sequenced in a study of blood T cells in healthy people across ages. Combining a sample-barcoded 5' primer with a J-beta primer mix, a second PCR ran for about 7 to 11 cycles. TCRdb reanalysed the 5' RACE reads using MiXCR and keeps one entry per CDR3 protein. The sample gives some 1.5 million distinct CDR3 sequences, roughly 27% of which show up once; 7.7% is in the top ten. The sample comprised blood. The source of these receptors is a woman aged 25 to 39 in good health.

This clonotype appeared many times. CDR3 bases: TGTGCCAGCAGTTTGACCAGGGCTCCTTACGAGCAGTACTTC. Translating gives CASSLTRAPYEQYF. The chain is built from TRBV28 and TRBJ2-7; tentative D call: TRBD1 (5 bases). The V and J ends lost 3 bases and 4 bases respectively, with 13 bases between them. The CDR3 spans 14 residues. Germline CDR1 is MDHEN and CDR2 is SYDVKM. The full variable domain, completed using reference TRBV28 and TRBJ2-7, is DVKVTQSSRYLVKRTGEKVFLECVQDMDHENMFWYRQDPGLGLRLIYFSYDVKMKEKGDIPEGYSVSREKKERFSLILESASTNQTSMYLCASSLTRAPYEQYFGPGTRLTVT.

This clonotype was observed a handful of times. A much larger clonotype is one base distant, so this may be a read error. The chain carries TRBV20-1 and TRBJ2-5, with 8 bases aligning to TRBD1. The end of the DNA fits TRBJ2-7 better, so the J call may be wrong. The CDR3 contains 14 residues. Looked up from germline, CDR1 is DFQATT and CDR2 is SNEGSKA (reference sequence). The CDR3 DNA reads TGCAGTGCTACCCCGCAGGGGGCGAGTTACGAGCAGTACTTC. Translation: CSATPQGASYEQYF.

The rearrangement joins TRBV28 to TRBJ2-1; 8 nucleotides align to TRBD2. The CDR3 extends over 18 amino acids. CDR1 and CDR2 (germline): MDHEN, SYDVKM. The CDR3 coding sequence is TGTGTCGGCAGTGCGATCGTCCTACGGCGGGGGGTGCTCAATGAGCAGTTCTTC. Translated: CVGSAIVLRRGVLNEQFF.

As regards this clonotype: It may be a read error: a sequence one base away is much more abundant. J is TRBJ2-1 and V is TRBV28, with D tentatively TRBD2 (6 bases). Matching the DNA end better, TRBJ2-7 makes the J call doubtful. Germline values: CDR1 MDHEN, CDR2 SYDVKM. The CDR3 covers 15 residues. CDR3 in amino acids: CASSLSSEAYNEQYF. The CDR3 DNA reads as TGTGCCAGCAGCCTCTCTAGCGAGGCCTACAATGAGCAGTACTTC.

The table lists this clonotype with a few counts. The rearrangement links TRBV29-1 to TRBJ1-1; D remains unclear. Germline CDR1 SQVTM, CDR2 ANQGSEA. V dropped 6 bases and J dropped 5 bases, with 13 bases sitting between them. The CDR3 totals 12 residues. The CDR3 reads CSVHGRETEAFF. The CDR3 coding sequence is TGCAGCGTCCACGGCCGGGAGACTGAAGCTTTCTTT.

This clonotype was counted once. The rearrangement links TRBV11-2 to TRBJ2-3; 11 nucleotides line up with TRBD2. Germline CDR1 SGHAT, CDR2 FQNNGV. Unmatched junction bases numbered 9, after V lost 5 bases and J lost 2 bases. The length of the CDR3 is 17 residues. In DNA, the CDR3 is TGTGCCAGCAGCCCCGGGACTAGCGGTGGAGACACAGATACGCAGTATTTT. This translates into CASSPGTSGGDTDTQYF.

The chain has TRBV6-2 or TRBV6-3 and TRBJ2-1; TRBD2 matches 7 bases. This CDR3 comprises 16 residues. The V segment lost 0 bases and the J segment 3 bases; nucleotides outside the gene matches: 5. Germline loops: CDR1 MNHEY, CDR2 SVGEGT. The CDR3 spells CASSYSSSSGYNEQFF. CDR3 DNA sequence: TGTGCCAGCAGTTACTCGTCCTCTAGCGGCTACAATGAGCAGTTCTTC.

This clonotype was picked up one time. J is TRBJ2-5 and V is TRBV6-1; maybe TRBD2 (5 bases). The V end lost 11 bases, the J end lost 1 base, and 17 bases lay between the germline ends. Germline-derived CDR1 and CDR2 are MNHNS and SASEGT. The CDR3 covers 14 residues. The CDR3 is CALLDWAGQETQYF. The CDR3 bases are TGTGCCCTCCTAGATTGGGCGGGCCAAGAGACCCAGTACTTC.